The clone carrying this TCR beta chain was counted only a few times. The data were taken from a study of blood T cell repertoires in COVID-19. The wider study: COVID-19 samples, acute and convalescent, were from the United States, Italy and Spain.

This table comes from immunoSEQ multiplex PCR, and its TCRdb copy is limited to in-frame clones, with some not included. The repertoire holds hundreds of thousands of clones, with around 82% as singletons. There are 18 residues in the CDR3. In germline, CDR1 is MGHDK, CDR2 SYGVNS. With V trimmed by 3 bases and J by 1 base, 14 bases remained unmatched. Sequencing input: peripheral blood. The chain is built from TRBV25-1 and TRBJ1-2, with 7 bases matching TRBD1. The clonotype was recovered from a woman between 45 and 65 years old with acute or convalescent COVID-19. The CDR3 spells CASSDQAGRTGYNYGYTF. The CDR3 DNA follows: TGTGCCAGCAGTGATCAGGCGGGCCGGACAGGCTATAACTATGGCTACACCTTC.